This T cell receptor beta chain was profiled in a study of CD8 T cells in ankylosing spondylitis. Points on this clonotype: An end of the junction differs from the germline gene, which may be a read error.

The CDR3 runs 14 residues. CDR1 is SNHLY, CDR2 FYNNEI, per germline. TCRdb reanalysed the 5' RACE reads using MiXCR and keeps one entry per CDR3 protein. Here the sample spans 220,000 or so distinct CDR3 sequences, about 10% being singletons. Sequences were obtained from blood, either unsorted or a sorted T cell fraction (not recorded which). The sequence was collected from a male donor with ankylosing spondylitis or in good health (not recorded which). The J gene is TRBJ2-1, the V gene TRBV2; D gene uncertain. Written as DNA, the CDR3 is TGTGCCAGCAGTGAGTCCCGCGTGCCCAATCAGCAGTTCTTC. Its translation is CASSESRVPNQQFF.